One and the same sample provided the 12 T cell receptor beta chains below, sequenced in a study of cytomegalovirus exposure and HLA in healthy donors. Primers for the PCR totalled 60 Vbeta and 13 Jbeta. TCRdb keeps only in-frame clones here, not all; method: immunoSEQ multiplex PCR. The sample yields 65,000 to 80,000 clones, roughly three quarters seen once. The sample taken for sequencing was PBMCs. These receptors all stem from a woman aged 40 to 50 in good health and CMV-seropositive.

In this sample, this clone turned up once. The chain joins TRBV30 to TRBJ2-7; possible D gene TRBD2, 6 bases. Trimming cost V 0 bases and J 3 bases, with 12 bases left between them. The CDR3 consists of 14 residues. CDR1 and CDR2 (germline): GTSNPN, SVGIG (reference sequence). CDR3 region: CAWSVGGVNYEQYF. The CDR3 nucleotides are TGTGCCTGGAGTGTGGGCGGGGTGAACTACGAGCAGTACTTC.

This clone was observed a single time. The chain carries TRBV7-6 and TRBJ2-1, with 7 bases identical to TRBD2. This CDR3 spans 16 amino acids. Germline CDR1 and CDR2: SGHVS and FNYEAQ. The ends lost 1 base at V and 0 bases at J; junction bases unmatched: 3. The CDR3 spells CASSLVASGSYNEQFF. CDR3 DNA sequence: TGTGCCAGCAGCTTAGTGGCTAGCGGCTCCTACAATGAGCAGTTCTTC.

The chain joins TRBV6-5 to TRBJ2-7; 10 positions match TRBD1. The CDR3 loop spans 14 amino acids. V dropped 8 bases and J dropped 3; count of bases not matched to a gene: 7. From germline, CDR1 is MNHEY and CDR2 SVGAGI. The CDR3 is CASGSGTGDYEQYF. The CDR3 coding sequence is TGTGCCAGCGGGAGCGGGACAGGGGACTACGAGCAGTACTTC.

The chain employs TRBV29-1 and TRBJ2-2; TRBD2 matches 8 bases. Per the germline V gene, CDR1 is SQVTM and CDR2 is ANQGSEA. The CDR3 is 15 amino acids. V shed 4 bases and J 4 bases; nucleotides not matched to a gene: 8. CDR3 amino acids: CSVVWRGEGTGELFF. The CDR3 DNA follows: TGCAGCGTTGTTTGGCGGGGGGAGGGCACCGGGGAGCTGTTTTTT.

V gene TRBV29-1 combines with J gene TRBJ1-1; 9 positions agree with TRBD1. This CDR3 spans 13 amino acids. J lost 1 base, V lost 5 bases, and 2 bases had no gene match. The germline gives CDR1 SQVTM, CDR2 ANQGSEA. The CDR3 DNA reads TGCAGCGTTTTACAGGGGGCGAACACTGAAGCTTTCTTT. Translation: CSVLQGANTEAFF.

V usage is TRBV9 and J usage is TRBJ2-3; the match to TRBD2 covers 7 bases. TRBJ2-5 explains the end of the DNA better; the J call may be wrong. CDR1 and CDR2 from the germline V gene are SGDLS and YYNGEE. This CDR3 has 14 amino acids. The CDR3 region has the DNA TGTGCCAGCAGCCGGGGAGGGGTACAAGAGACCCAGTACTTC. This sequence encodes CASSRGGVQETQYF.

This sequence joins TRBV4-1 and TRBJ2-1; 8 bases map to TRBD1. From germline, CDR1 is MGHRA and CDR2 YSYEKL. The CDR3 sequence is 17 residues long. V lost 4 bases to trimming and J lost 7 bases; unmatched junction nucleotides: 15. CDR3 in amino acids: CASSLRDRFAEINEQFF. DNA of the CDR3: TGCGCCAGCAGCCTCCGGGACAGGTTCGCCGAAATAAATGAGCAGTTCTTC.

V gene TRBV5-1 combines with J gene TRBJ2-7; possibly TRBD2 for D (5 bases). This CDR3 region has 14 residues. Germline V gene data show CDR1 as SGHRS and CDR2 as YFSETQ. V dropped 3 bases and J dropped 1 base, with 11 bases sitting between them. CDR3 region: CASSSGAASYEQYF. CDR3 nucleotide sequence: TGCGCCAGCAGCTCTGGAGCGGCATCCTACGAGCAGTACTTC.

The J gene is TRBJ2-2, the V gene TRBV7-9; 13 bases fit TRBD2. The CDR3 has 16 amino acids. The V gene's germline CDR1 is SEHNR and CDR2 FQNEAQ (reference sequence). V lost 5 bases to trimming and J lost 6 bases; unmatched junction nucleotides: 6. The CDR3 loop reads CASSVPLAGGPGELFF. The CDR3 region has the DNA TGTGCCAGCAGCGTACCACTAGCGGGAGGGCCCGGGGAGCTGTTTTTT.

This clone was found a few times. This rearrangement joins TRBV6-4 to TRBJ1-1, with 10 bases fitting TRBD1. J was trimmed by 11 bases and V by 6 bases; bases with no gene match: 18. The CDR3 covers 16 residues. Germline CDR1 and CDR2: MRHNA and SNTAGT. The CDR3 loop reads CASRGGQGGLRGYAFF. CDR3 bases: TGTGCCAGCAGGGGTGGACAGGGGGGTCTACGGGGGTATGCTTTCTTT.

V and J are TRBV18 and TRBJ1-1; possible D gene TRBD1, 5 bases. V was pared by 4 bases and J by 3 bases, with 6 bases between. This CDR3 spans 12 amino acids. Germline V gene sequence: CDR1 KGHSH, CDR2 LQKENI. The CDR3 sequence: CASSQGDTEAFF. In DNA form, the CDR3 reads TGTGCCAGCTCACAAGGGGACACTGAAGCTTTCTTT.

The rearrangement uses TRBV6-1 and TRBJ2-2, with TRBD1 as a possible D gene (6 bases). CDR1 is MNHNS, CDR2 SASEGT, per germline. The CDR3 is 15 residues long. V shed 8 bases and J shed 4 bases, with 17 bases lying between them. The DNA for the CDR3 is TGTGCCAGCGATTTGGACGGACAGATCACCGGGGAGCTGTTTTTT. Translating gives CASDLDGQITGELFF.